This TCR beta chain was recovered during a study of spatial heterogeneity in lung cancer. This clonotype was counted many times. Using its own MiXCR run on the 5' RACE reads, TCRdb lists one record per CDR3 protein. The sample consists of about 10,000 distinct CDR3 sequences, 6% to 7% of them appearing once. Time point denoted: sample taken at primary tumor resection. Researchers sequenced whole RNA taken from tumor, nontumor lung or frozen PBMC without sorting. V trimming: 4 bases; J trimming: 5 bases; junction bases outside the gene matches: 9. The CDR3 has 16 amino acids. CDR1 and CDR2 (germline): LNHDA, SQIVND (reference sequence).

The receptor was isolated from a male donor with early-stage non-small cell lung cancer. The material was normal lung tissue next to the tumor, obtained at surgery. The rearrangement joins TRBV19 to TRBJ2-2; 8 bases are a match to TRBD1. CDR3 amino acids: CASSTRRTGRTGELFF. The CDR3 DNA follows: TGTGCCAGTAGTACCCGCCGGACAGGGCGGACCGGGGAGCTGTTTTTT.